A single sample is the source of the 10 T cell receptor beta chains below, sequenced in a study of tumor and adjacent non-tumor tissue in lung cancer. The library came from three nested PCR rounds adapted from ARM-PCR protocols. TCRdb ran MiXCR on the multiplex PCR reads and lists one entry per CDR3 protein. The sample has over 100,000 distinct CDR3 sequences, around 57% seen once. The template was RNA from unsorted bulk tissue. The normal lung tissue was taken more than 3 cm from the tumor edge. Sequenced: distant non-tumor lung tissue. The receptors shown here come from a man aged 60 to 69 with non-small cell lung cancer.

This clonotype was counted at least ten times. The chain is built from TRBV6-5 and TRBJ2-7, with 7 bases aligning to TRBD1. From germline, CDR1 is MNHEY and CDR2 SVGAGI. The CDR3 extends over 12 amino acids. J lost 6 bases, V lost 7 bases, and 6 bases had no gene match. The CDR3 is CASTDRTREQYF. The DNA for the CDR3 is TGTGCCAGCACGGACAGGACGCGCGAGCAGTACTTC.

The J gene is TRBJ2-1, the V gene TRBV6-2 or TRBV6-3; 9 positions agree with TRBD2. This CDR3 comprises 16 residues. The germline gives CDR1 MNHEY, CDR2 SVGEGT. CDR3 nucleotides: TGTGGCAACAGCATCCCGATAATAGCGGGGGACAATGAGCAGTTCTTC. This translates into CGNSIPIIAGDNEQFF.

J is TRBJ1-5 and V is TRBV28; D is perhaps TRBD1 (5 bases). V was shortened by 6 bases and J by 5 bases, with 17 bases between the two germline ends. The CDR3 covers 15 residues. Germline values: CDR1 MDHEN, CDR2 SYDVKM. The CDR3 sequence: CASSRTGVDYQPQHF. CDR3 coding DNA: TGTGCCAGCAGCCGCACGGGGGTCGATTATCAGCCCCAGCATTTT.

About this clonotype: The junction departs from germline at one end; a sequencing error may be responsible. The chain is built from TRBV11-3 and TRBJ2-3; maybe TRBD2 (5 bases). This CDR3 region has 16 residues. Germline V lookup: CDR1 SGHNT, CDR2 YENEEA. The CDR3 DNA reads as TGTGCCAGCAGTTTAAGCACCGGGATTGGCACAGATAAGCAGTATTTT. Translating it yields CASSLSTGIGTDKQYF. The whole variable domain, remainder taken from reference TRBV11-3 and TRBJ2-3, is EAGVVQSPRYKIIEKKQPVAFWCNPISGHNTLYWYLQNLGQGPELLIRYENEEAVDDSQLPKDRFSAERLKGVDSTLKIQPAELGDSAVYLCASSLSTGIGTDKQYFGPGTRLTVL.

The V and J genes are TRBV10-3 and TRBJ2-3; possible D gene TRBD1, 5 bases. The DNA end is more similar to TRBJ1-5, so the J call may be wrong. CDR1 is ENHRY and CDR2 is SYGVKD in the germline V gene. This CDR3 region has 14 residues. The CDR3 sequence is CAISAGDRTDTQHF. The CDR3 nucleotides read TGTGCCATTAGCGCGGGGGACCGCACAGATACGCAGCATTTT.

About this clonotype itself: This may come from a read error, since a much larger clone is one base off. The gene calls are TRBV10-2 and TRBJ1-2, with TRBD1 matching 7 bases. The V gene's germline CDR1 is WSHSY and CDR2 SAAADI. The CDR3 length is 14 residues. With 7 bases clipped from V and 2 bases from J, the junction kept 7 bases outside the gene matches. The CDR3 coding sequence is TGCGCCAGCACGGAAAGGGGGCGGAACTATGGCTACACCTTC. This encodes CASTERGRNYGYTF.

To note about this clonotype: This sequence may be a read error, since a much larger clone differs from it by one base. The genes are TRBV7-8 and TRBJ1-3; D uncertain. Trimming cost V 9 bases and J 9 bases, with 21 bases left between them. The CDR3 is 14 residues long. CDR1 and CDR2 from the germline V gene are SGHVS and FQNEAQ. DNA for the CDR3: TGTGCCAGTGGGAGCGGGAACCGGTCCGGCACCATATATTTT. It encodes CASGSGNRSGTIYF.

This sequence joins TRBV11-1 and TRBJ2-7; TRBD2 matches at 7 bases. J lost 2 bases, V lost 10 bases, and 11 bases had no gene match. CDR1 is SGHAT, CDR2 FQDESV, per germline (reference sequence). This CDR3 comprises 14 residues. The CDR3 DNA follows: TGTGCCAACTGCTTAACCGGGACTACCTACGAGCAGTACTTC. Protein: CANCLTGTTYEQYF.

Remarks on this clonotype: This may be a read error, as it is one base from a much larger clone. The chain has TRBV6-6 and TRBJ2-3; D remains ambiguous. This CDR3 has 15 amino acids. The V and J ends lost 4 bases and 5 bases respectively, with 16 bases between them. CDR1 and CDR2 (germline): MNHNY, SVGAGI (reference sequence). The DNA of the CDR3 is TGTGCCAGCAGTTTTCGAGACGGCGGCATAGATACGCAGTATTTT. It is translated as CASSFRDGGIDTQYF.

This clonotype has a single count. A read error may produce the germline difference seen at one junction end. The V and J genes are TRBV11-2 and TRBJ1-5; D ambiguous. Germline V CDR1 and CDR2: SGHAT, FQNNGV. The length of the CDR3 is 15 residues. The CDR3 DNA sequence: TGTGCCAGCAGCTTAGGTGCAGATAGCAATCAGTCCCGGCAGTTT. Translated: CASSLGADSNQSRQF.